Below, 17 T cell receptor beta chains from the same sample are listed, as sequenced in a study of PD-1 blockade in classical Hodgkin lymphoma. Each patient relapsed following autologous stem cell transplantation, and prior brentuximab vedotin exposure differed. Only in-frame clones appear in the TCRdb table, and some are missing; sequencing was by immunoSEQ multiplex PCR. The data show roughly 40,000 clones, 60% to 75% seen once. The sequenced sample was peripheral blood mononuclear cells (PBMCs), obtained at baseline. The receptors originated from a human donor with classical Hodgkin lymphoma.

The chain couples TRBV30 to TRBJ1-1; D is possibly TRBD1 (5 bases). Trimming took off 3 bases at V and 4 bases at J, with 15 bases between the two ends. In germline, CDR1 is GTSNPN, CDR2 SVGIG (reference sequence). The CDR3 spans 14 residues. The DNA for the CDR3 is TGTGCCTGGAGGGACCTCGGGGGAGCCACTGAAGCTTTCTTT. This codes for CAWRDLGGATEAFF. Filled out from reference TRBV30 and TRBJ1-1, the complete variable domain reads SQTIHQWPATLVQPVGSPLSLECTVEGTSNPNLYWYRQAAGRGLQLLFYSVGIGQISSEVPQNLSASRPQDRQFILSSKKLLLSDSGFYLCAWRDLGGATEAFFGQGTRLTVV.

The chain has TRBV6-1 and TRBJ1-1; maybe TRBD1 (5 bases). Germline assignment: CDR1 MNHNS and CDR2 SASEGT. This CDR3 comprises 15 residues. Trimming stripped 3 bases from V and 5 bases from J, with 16 bases between. For the CDR3, the DNA is TGTGCCAGCAGTGATTTCCGGGGCTCGAGGACTGAAGCTTTCTTT. This sequence encodes CASSDFRGSRTEAFF.

V usage is TRBV19 and J usage is TRBJ2-6; D is uncertain. CDR3 length equals 15 residues. V was cut by 1 base and J by 0 bases, with 4 bases left in between. Germline V gene sequence: CDR1 LNHDA, CDR2 SQIVND (reference sequence). CDR3 DNA: TGTGCCAGTAGTATAGGGTACTCTGGGGCCAACGTCCTGACTTTC. Its translation: CASSIGYSGANVLTF.

This chain links TRBV6-5 with TRBJ1-1; unclear D gene. V was shortened by 3 bases and J by 4 bases, with 9 bases between the two germline ends. Germline loops: CDR1 MNHEY, CDR2 SVGAGI. CDR3 length: 13 residues. CDR3 coding DNA: TGTGCCAGCAGTTATAACACACGCACTGAAGCTTTCTTT. Translating gives CASSYNTRTEAFF.

The chain links TRBV5-1 to TRBJ1-6; 10 nucleotides align to TRBD1. The V gene end was trimmed by 4 bases and the J gene end by 4 bases; junction bases not matched to a gene: 2. The CDR3 is 15 residues long. Germline V CDR1 and CDR2: SGHRS, YFSETQ. CDR3 in amino acids: CASSKDRGYNSPLHF. CDR3 coding DNA: TGCGCCAGCAGCAAGGACAGGGGGTATAATTCACCCCTCCACTTT.

This clone has a handful of counts. J is TRBJ2-1 and V is TRBV27; weak D call: TRBD2 (6 bases). The CDR3 is 14 residues long. V gave up 5 bases and J gave up 3 bases, with 11 bases separating them. Germline assignment: CDR1 MNHEY and CDR2 SMNVEV (reference sequence). In DNA, the CDR3 is TGTGCCAGCAGTATAAGCGGGCTCTACAATGAGCAGTTCTTC. As protein: CASSISGLYNEQFF.

The chain recombines TRBV4-3 with TRBJ1-1, with D perhaps TRBD1 (5 bases). CDR1 and CDR2 from the germline V gene are LGHNA and YSLEER. Trimming removed 0 bases from V and 8 bases from J, with 16 bases in between. The length of the CDR3 is 15 residues. The CDR3 DNA reads TGCGCCAGCAGCCAAGATTTTCCGGGGGTGGGAGAAGCTTTCTTT. This encodes CASSQDFPGVGEAFF.

This chain links TRBV13 with TRBJ2-1; D possibly corresponds to TRBD1 (7 bases). Between the trimmed V and J ends, which lost 5 bases and 8 bases, there was a span of 16 bases. The CDR3 totals 14 residues. Looked up from germline, CDR1 is PRHDT and CDR2 is FYEKMQ (reference sequence). The CDR3 DNA is TGTGCCAGCAGCGCGTACAGGGGAGGCTATGAGCAGTTCTTC. It specifies CASSAYRGGYEQFF.

Comment on this clone: Other DNA sequences in the sample encode the same CDR3. This chain uses TRBV9 with TRBJ1-3; D is undetermined. V dropped 2 bases and J dropped 0 bases, with 9 bases sitting between them. The CDR3 length is 15 residues. Looked up from germline, CDR1 is SGDLS and CDR2 is YYNGEE. Here the CDR3 reads CASSVRGDSGNTIYF. DNA for the CDR3: TGTGCCAGCAGCGTCAGAGGAGACTCTGGAAACACCATATATTTT.

V is TRBV6-5 and J is TRBJ1-1; 7 bases are a match to TRBD1. V shed 6 bases, J shed 7 bases, and the junction held 5 bases outside the gene matches. The CDR3 loop spans 12 amino acids. Germline loops: CDR1 MNHEY, CDR2 SVGAGI. In DNA form, the CDR3 reads TGTGCCAGCAGCCCGGACAGGATTGAAGCTTTCTTT. Its translation: CASSPDRIEAFF.

This clone has more than one count but fewer than ten. This chain joins TRBV6-5 and TRBJ2-2; the D is unclear. This CDR3 is 15 amino acids long. Trimming took off 2 bases at V and 1 base at J, with 8 bases between the two ends. The germline V gene has CDR1 MNHEY and CDR2 SVGAGI. The CDR3 sequence: CASSYQTLNTGELFF. The CDR3 region has the DNA TGTGCCAGCAGTTACCAGACCCTGAACACCGGGGAGCTGTTTTTT.

This clone was seen many times. The chain employs TRBV7-6 and TRBJ1-1; possible D gene TRBD1, 5 bases. The CDR3 totals 16 residues. Germline CDR1 is SGHVS and CDR2 is FNYEAQ. Trimming took off 5 bases at V and 3 bases at J, with 19 bases between the two ends. CDR3 sequence: CASSGRAGTVDTEAFF. The CDR3 DNA is TGTGCCAGCAGCGGGAGGGCCGGGACTGTGGACACTGAAGCTTTCTTT.

The J gene is TRBJ2-7, the V gene TRBV7-6; perhaps TRBD1 as D (6 bases). The V gene lost 1 base and the J gene lost 5 bases, with 15 bases spanning the gap. The germline gives CDR1 SGHVS, CDR2 FNYEAQ. The CDR3 loop spans 15 amino acids. The CDR3 protein is CASSLGQGMIDEQYF. Here the CDR3 DNA reads TGTGCCAGCAGCTTAGGGCAGGGGATGATTGACGAGCAGTACTTC.

This chain uses TRBV30 with TRBJ1-2, with D possibly matching TRBD1 (6 bases). CDR3 length: 13 amino acids. Trimming shortened V by 4 bases and J by 6 bases, and 15 bases separated the two germline ends. CDR1 and CDR2 (germline): GTSNPN, SVGIG (reference sequence). CDR3 residues: CAWTRGQLDGYTF. CDR3 coding DNA: TGTGCCTGGACCCGAGGACAGTTAGATGGCTACACCTTC. The variable domain in full, completed from reference TRBV30 and TRBJ1-2, reads SQTIHQWPATLVQPVGSPLSLECTVEGTSNPNLYWYRQAAGRGLQLLFYSVGIGQISSEVPQNLSASRPQDRQFILSSKKLLLSDSGFYLCAWTRGQLDGYTFGSGTRLTVV.

The rearrangement uses TRBV29-1 and TRBJ1-3; D unclear. The CDR3 runs to 14 residues. V was trimmed by 4 bases and J by 0 bases, leaving 10 bases between them. CDR1 and CDR2 (germline): SQVTM, ANQGSEA. CDR3 DNA: TGCAGCGTTGTGTCTCCGTACTCTGGAAACACCATATATTTT. This gives the protein CSVVSPYSGNTIYF.

This clone was counted only a few times. The rearrangement joins TRBV7-8 to TRBJ2-3; 9 nucleotides match TRBD1. This CDR3 has 15 amino acids. J was trimmed by 5 bases and V by 1 base; bases with no gene match: 4. CDR1 and CDR2 (germline): SGHVS, FQNEAQ. This CDR3 is CASSLVTGQGDTQYF. DNA for the CDR3: TGTGCCAGCAGCTTAGTTACGGGACAGGGAGATACGCAGTATTTT.

The sample holds one count of this clone. The V gene is TRBV9, the J gene TRBJ1-2; no clear D. The germline CDR1 and CDR2 sequences are SGDLS and YYNGEE. Trimming pared 3 bases from V and 6 bases from J, leaving 21 bases between. The CDR3 runs to 16 residues. The DNA for the CDR3 is TGTGCCAGCAGCGGCAAGACTCAAGGACCCTTAGATGGCTACACCTTC. Translating gives CASSGKTQGPLDGYTF.